The present T cell receptor (beta chain) was sequenced within a study of shared clonotypes between healthy human individuals. CDR1 is SEHNR and CDR2 is FQNEAQ in the germline V gene (reference sequence). The ends lost 6 bases at V and 6 bases at J; junction bases unmatched: 13. The CDR3 has 16 amino acids. Assay used: immunoSEQ multiplex PCR; TCRdb lists only in-frame clones, some missing. The table records about half a million clones, over 60% of them present only once. The study drew all its donors from Caucasian adults living in Nashville, Tennessee. Comment on this clone: The antigen is not known.

General study findings and limits: The sole specimen, blood, was sampled, and tissue repertoires likely differ.

The receptor's source is a woman in her thirties or forties in good health. Some clones in this sample may be carry-over from other donors' samples. Specimen: PBMCs. The chain links TRBV7-9 to TRBJ2-2; 7 bases fit TRBD1. CDR3 sequence reads: CASRPDRVLIAGELFF. CDR3 nucleotide sequence: TGTGCCAGCAGACCCGACAGGGTCCTTATCGCCGGGGAGCTGTTTTTT.